This T cell receptor (beta chain) derives from a study of ipilimumab plus nivolumab after autologous stem cell transplantation. Study overall: Median doses per patient: roughly 5 ipilimumab, under 10 nivolumab. The study's findings and limits: The authors say TCR, Treg and microbiome findings warrant further study.

Deletions cut 0 bases from V and 1 base from J, with 10 bases between. The CDR3 is 15 residues long. Germline CDR1 and CDR2: SGHNT and YYREEE (reference sequence). As for this clone: The antigen remains undetermined.

Sequencing was performed with immunoSEQ multiplex PCR; in TCRdb, only in-frame clones are kept and a portion is missing. The sample consists of about 13,000 clones, around four fifths of them appearing once. Starting 14 to 28 days after autologous transplant, ipilimumab 1 mg/kg was given. Dosing: nivolumab 3 mg/kg IV, weeks 1, 4, 7, 10, then every two weeks to week 26. Material: PBMCs, obtained in a trial of ipilimumab plus nivolumab as post-transplant consolidation. This chain links TRBV5-4 with TRBJ1-1; D gene ambiguous. The TCR comes from a male donor with diffuse large B-cell lymphoma. The CDR3 DNA sequence: TGTGCCAGCAGCTTGGAAGGGATGAGGAACACTGAAGCTTTCTTT. Amino acid sequence: CASSLEGMRNTEAFF.